Presented here are 27 T cell receptor beta chains from one specimen sequenced in a study of blood T cell repertoires in COVID-19. TCRdb's copy holds only in-frame clones and misses some; the assay was immunoSEQ multiplex PCR. Found here are some 70,000 clones, around 89% of them singletons; the top ten hold about 6.4%. Sequenced sample: peripheral blood. The receptors here all came from a woman aged 70-85 years with acute or convalescent COVID-19.

The chain is built from TRBV6-5 and TRBJ2-7; the D gene is possibly TRBD2 (6 bases). V was cut by 8 bases and J by 0 bases, with 8 bases left in between. Per the germline V gene, CDR1 is MNHEY and CDR2 is SVGAGI. The CDR3 runs to 12 residues. The CDR3 nucleotides are TGTGCCAGCCGCGGGAACTCCTACGAGCAGTACTTC. This translates into CASRGNSYEQYF.

V gene TRBV7-9 combines with J gene TRBJ1-2; no clear D. Germline V gene sequence: CDR1 SEHNR, CDR2 FQNEAQ (reference sequence). The V and J ends lost 4 bases and 4 bases respectively, with 7 bases between them. The CDR3 runs 12 residues. The CDR3 loop is CASSSHIYGYTF. The CDR3 bases are TGTGCCAGCAGCTCCCACATCTATGGCTACACCTTC.

The genes are TRBV5-1 and TRBJ2-7; a weak D match, TRBD1 (6 bases). The CDR3 is 14 residues long. V was shortened by 0 bases and J by 6 bases, with 13 bases between the two germline ends. Per the germline V gene, CDR1 is SGHRS and CDR2 is YFSETQ. CDR3 nucleotide sequence: TGCGCCAGCAGCTTGGGGGGACAACCTCTCGAGCAGTACTTC. The encoded protein is CASSLGGQPLEQYF.

The chain links TRBV6-2 or TRBV6-3 to TRBJ2-7, with 10 bases lining up with TRBD2. This CDR3 has 18 amino acids. V lost 2 bases to trimming and J lost 2 bases; unmatched junction nucleotides: 12. The germline V gene encodes CDR1 MNHEY and CDR2 SVGEGT. As DNA, the CDR3 is TGTGCCAGCAGTTACGCACCCCTAGCGGGAGCGAGGACCTACGAGCAGTACTTC. Translation gives CASSYAPLAGARTYEQYF.

The table lists this clone with a count of one. This rearrangement joins TRBV28 to TRBJ1-5, with D perhaps matching TRBD1 (5 bases). V shed 3 bases and J shed 4 bases, with 13 bases lying between them. Germline V lookup: CDR1 MDHEN, CDR2 SYDVKM. The CDR3 extends over 15 amino acids. Here the CDR3 DNA reads TGTGCCAGCAGTTTCAGGGCAGGGACTAATCAGCCCCAGCATTTT. It is translated as CASSFRAGTNQPQHF. The full variable domain, in which reference TRBV28 and TRBJ1-5 provide the parts outside the CDR3, is DVKVTQSSRYLVKRTGEKVFLECVQDMDHENMFWYRQDPGLGLRLIYFSYDVKMKEKGDIPEGYSVSREKKERFSLILESASTNQTSMYLCASSFRAGTNQPQHFGDGTRLSIL.

The chain employs TRBV7-9 and TRBJ2-3, with a tentative D call TRBD2 (6 bases). The CDR3 is 16 residues long. With 5 bases removed from V and 7 bases from J, the gap between germline ends came to 22 bases. CDR1 is SEHNR, CDR2 FQNEAQ, per germline (reference sequence). CDR3 sequence reads: CASSLDGGRGRNTQYF. For the CDR3, the DNA is TGTGCCAGCAGCCTCGACGGGGGAAGAGGGCGTAATACGCAGTATTTT.

V is TRBV28 and J is TRBJ1-2, with D maybe TRBD1 (5 bases). CDR3 size: 14 residues. The germline CDR1 and CDR2 sequences are MDHEN and SYDVKM. V lost 7 bases, J lost 4 bases, and 16 bases lay in between. CDR3 nucleotides: TGTGCCAGCACCCCAGGTAGGGGAATCTATGGCTACACCTTC. The encoded protein is CASTPGRGIYGYTF.

The CDR3 DNA sequence: TGTGCCAGCAGCTTTTATCAGGGAGATACGCAGTATTTT. Protein: CASSFYQGDTQYF. J is TRBJ2-3 and V is TRBV5-6, with D possibly matching TRBD1 (5 bases). V lost 2 bases and J lost 5, with 9 bases in between. The CDR3 is made up of 13 amino acids. Per the germline V gene, CDR1 is SGHDT and CDR2 is YYEEEE. The whole variable domain, filled in from reference TRBV5-6 and TRBJ2-3, reads DAGVTQSPTHLIKTRGQQVTLRCSPKSGHDTVSWYQQALGQGPQFIFQYYEEEERQRGNFPDRFSGHQFPNYSSELNVNALLLGDSALYLCASSFYQGDTQYFGPGTRLTVL.

Comment on this clone: Other DNA sequences in this sample translate to the same CDR3. This chain links TRBV28 with TRBJ1-2, with no clear D. Germline lookup yields CDR1 MDHEN and CDR2 SYDVKM. With 6 bases removed from V and 5 bases from J, the gap between germline ends came to 4 bases. The CDR3 is made up of 10 amino acids. The CDR3 DNA is TGTGCCAGCAGCCGGTATGGCTACACCTTC. Its protein product is CASSRYGYTF.

The CDR3 coding sequence is TGTGCCAGCAGCTCCCTAACCCGAACCGGGGAGCTGTTTTTT. This codes for CASSSLTRTGELFF. The chain is built from TRBV11-1 and TRBJ2-2; D gene ambiguous. The V and J ends lost 4 bases and 5 bases respectively, with 11 bases between them. The germline gives CDR1 SGHAT, CDR2 FQDESV (reference sequence). This CDR3 is built from 14 residues.

The chain has TRBV29-1 and TRBJ1-3; 8 bases fit TRBD1. The germline CDR1 and CDR2 sequences are SQVTM and ANQGSEA. CDR3 length: 14 residues. The V gene end was trimmed by 6 bases and the J gene end by 3 bases; junction bases not matched to a gene: 7. The CDR3 loop is CSVAGGEDGNTIYF. CDR3 bases: TGCAGCGTAGCAGGGGGCGAAGATGGAAACACCATATATTTT. The whole variable domain, remainder taken from reference TRBV29-1 and TRBJ1-3, is SAVISQKPSRDICQRGTSLTIQCQVDSQVTMMFWYRQQPGQSLTLIATANQGSEATYESGFVIDKFPISRPNLTFSTLTVSNMSPEDSSIYLCSVAGGEDGNTIYFGEGSWLTVV.

The rearrangement links TRBV27 to TRBJ1-2; D not resolved. The CDR3 is made up of 16 amino acids. Germline V gene data show CDR1 as MNHEY and CDR2 as SMNVEV (reference sequence). V lost 10 bases, J lost 1 base, and 22 bases lay in between. CDR3 sequence: CATGRGGEGFNYGYTF. As DNA, the CDR3 is TGTGCCACTGGCCGGGGAGGAGAGGGTTTTAACTATGGCTACACCTTC.

The rearrangement joins TRBV4-2 to TRBJ1-3; D unresolved. The V gene's germline CDR1 is LGHNA and CDR2 YNFKEQ. The germline V and J ends were trimmed by 0 bases and 0 bases, with 15 bases remaining between them. This CDR3 comprises 18 residues. The CDR3 sequence: CASSQEGGRANSGNTIYF. Here the CDR3 DNA reads TGTGCCAGCAGCCAAGAGGGAGGGAGGGCGAACTCTGGAAACACCATATATTTT.

Remarks on this clone: Different DNA sequences within this sample yield the same CDR3. V and J are TRBV29-1 and TRBJ1-1, with D hard to call. V lost 4 bases to trimming and J lost 6 bases, with 9 bases between them. In germline, CDR1 is SQVTM, CDR2 ANQGSEA. CDR3 length: 11 amino acids. The CDR3 nucleotides are TGCAGCGTTGTGAGGGTACCTGAAGCTTTCTTT. Protein product: CSVVRVPEAFF.

The rearrangement uses TRBV3-1 (or the pseudogene TRBV3-2) and TRBJ1-6, with D unresolved. Trimming stripped 1 base from V and 9 bases from J, with 13 bases between. From germline, CDR1 is LGHDT and CDR2 YNNKEL (reference sequence). This CDR3 is 15 amino acids long. The CDR3 loop reads CASSQASGVGSPLHF. In DNA form, the CDR3 reads TGTGCCAGCAGCCAAGCCTCGGGTGTGGGTTCACCCCTCCACTTT.

The gene calls are TRBV28 and TRBJ1-1, with D hard to call. Trimming stripped 5 bases from V and 2 bases from J, with 12 bases between. Looked up from germline, CDR1 is MDHEN and CDR2 is SYDVKM. The CDR3 covers 14 residues. This CDR3 reads CASSPLGRNTEAFF. Here the CDR3 DNA reads TGTGCCAGCAGTCCGTTGGGCAGAAACACTGAAGCTTTCTTT.

The gene calls are TRBV28 and TRBJ1-6, with D perhaps matching TRBD1 (5 bases). V lost 5 bases and J lost 10, with 18 bases in between. The V gene's germline CDR1 is MDHEN and CDR2 SYDVKM. This CDR3 region has 15 residues. CDR3 sequence: CASSPLAGVGSPLHF. CDR3 bases: TGTGCCAGCAGTCCCCTTGCGGGGGTCGGGTCACCCCTCCACTTT.

The CDR3 coding sequence is TGTGCCAGCAGCCGAAGGACTCTAACAGGGGGGAGATCCTCCTACAATGAGCAGTTCTTC. The encoded protein is CASSRRTLTGGRSSYNEQFF. The chain links TRBV3-1 (or the pseudogene TRBV3-2) to TRBJ2-1; 8 nucleotides match TRBD1. The CDR3 is 20 residues long. Trimming at V came to 4 bases and at J to 0 bases, leaving 17 bases not matched to a gene. Germline V lookup: CDR1 LGHDT, CDR2 YNNKEL (reference sequence).

J is TRBJ2-1 and V is TRBV7-3, with TRBD2 identical over 10 bases. J gave up 8 bases and V 5 bases, and 12 bases lay outside the gene matches. This CDR3 comprises 16 residues. Germline loops: CDR1 SGHTA, CDR2 FQGTGA. This CDR3 reads CASSPDQAGGAHEQFF. The CDR3 nucleotides read TGTGCCAGCAGCCCCGACCAAGCGGGGGGGGCACATGAGCAGTTCTTC.

The V gene is TRBV5-6, the J gene TRBJ1-2, with TRBD1 as a possible D gene (6 bases). The CDR3 is 14 amino acids. The germline V gene has CDR1 SGHDT and CDR2 YYEEEE. Trimming removed 1 base from V and 0 bases from J, with 7 bases in between. The CDR3 bases are TGTGCCAGCAGCTTGCGGACAGCTAACTATGGCTACACCTTC. Translating it yields CASSLRTANYGYTF.

The chain couples TRBV9 to TRBJ1-3; D gene unclear. Germline V lookup: CDR1 SGDLS, CDR2 YYNGEE. The CDR3 has 15 amino acids. V was shortened by 7 bases and J by 0 bases, with 14 bases between the two germline ends. CDR3 in DNA: TGTGCCAGCTCCTCTATGGGGAGCTCTGGAAACACCATATATTTT. It specifies CASSSMGSSGNTIYF. Supplemented by reference TRBV9 and TRBJ1-3, the full variable domain reads DSGVTQTPKHLITATGQRVTLRCSPRSGDLSVYWYQQSLDQGLQFLIQYYNGEERAKGNILERFSAQQFPDLHSELNLSSLELGDSALYFCASSSMGSSGNTIYFGEGSWLTVV.

The rearrangement joins TRBV7-8 to TRBJ1-2, with unresolved D. In germline, CDR1 is SGHVS, CDR2 FQNEAQ. This CDR3 has 14 amino acids. V lost 3 bases and J lost 3, with 11 bases in between. CDR3 protein: CASSFGSGDYGYTF. Here the CDR3 DNA reads TGTGCCAGCAGCTTTGGCAGCGGAGACTATGGCTACACCTTC.

This chain uses TRBV27 with TRBJ1-4; 7 nucleotides line up with TRBD1. After removal of 6 bases from V and 7 bases from J, the junction contained 11 bases not matched to a gene. Germline V gene lookup returns CDR1 MNHEY and CDR2 SMNVEV (reference sequence). The CDR3 covers 15 residues. The CDR3 DNA follows: TGTGCCAGCAGGAGTGGTACAGGGGTGGTTGAAAAACTGTTTTTT. As protein: CASRSGTGVVEKLFF.

This chain uses TRBV5-4 with TRBJ1-3; the match to TRBD1 covers 7 bases. The CDR3 is 17 amino acids. Germline lookup yields CDR1 SGHNT and CDR2 YYREEE (reference sequence). J lost 3 bases, V lost 2 bases, and 11 bases had no gene match. The CDR3 sequence: CASSLQQGRNGGNTIYF. CDR3 nucleotides: TGTGCCAGCAGCTTACAACAGGGGCGCAATGGTGGAAACACCATATATTTT.

This clone appeared a single time. The chain uses TRBV18 and TRBJ1-2; 10 bases line up with TRBD1. J was trimmed by 3 bases and V by 5 bases; bases with no gene match: 6. In germline, CDR1 is KGHSH, CDR2 LQKENI. This CDR3 region has 15 residues. The CDR3 DNA reads TGTGCCAGCTCAGGAGGACAGGGGGTATACTATGGCTACACCTTC. Amino acid sequence: CASSGGQGVYYGYTF. Using reference TRBV18 and TRBJ1-2 for the parts outside the CDR3, the full variable domain is NAGVMQNPRHLVRRRGQEARLRCSPMKGHSHVYWYRQLPEEGLKFMVYLQKENIIDESGMPKERFSAEFPKEGPSILRIQQVVRGDSAAYFCASSGGQGVYYGYTFGSGTRLTVV.

This rearrangement joins TRBV6-1 to TRBJ1-5, with D unclear. This CDR3 has 14 residues. Germline-derived CDR1 and CDR2 are MNHNS and SASEGT. The V gene lost 0 bases and the J gene lost 3 bases, with 6 bases spanning the gap. This chain's CDR3 is CASSEAQINQPQHF. The CDR3 bases are TGTGCCAGCAGTGAAGCCCAGATCAATCAGCCCCAGCATTTT.

The gene calls are TRBV6-2 or TRBV6-3 and TRBJ1-2; the match to TRBD1 covers 7 bases. The CDR3 runs to 16 residues. V lost 0 bases, J lost 3 bases, and 7 bases stayed unmatched. Germline-derived CDR1 and CDR2 are MNHEY and SVGEGT. The CDR3 DNA reads as TGTGCCAGCAGTTACTCGGGATTTGACAGGGACTATGGCTACACCTTC. Residues: CASSYSGFDRDYGYTF.